This is a list of T cell receptor beta chains from one sample in a study of shared clonotypes between healthy human individuals. Assay used: immunoSEQ multiplex PCR; TCRdb lists only in-frame clones, some missing. The data hold about 580,000 clones, with roughly 98% observed a single time. The sample consisted of naive CD8+ T cells sorted from blood. All receptors derive from a man aged 30 to 45 in good health. CDR3s include the opening cysteine and the closing phenylalanine or tryptophan. The D gene is left open where the match is weak. Only part of the rows carry a size: once, few, many, or a class if the clone is expanded.

j_call,d_call,v_call,clone_size,cdr3_aa,cdr3_nt
TRBJ1-1,-,TRBV29-1,-,CSVASNTEAFF,TGCAGCGTAGCGTCAAACACTGAAGCTTTCTTT
TRBJ1-1,-,TRBV27,-,CASSLGMGTEAFF,TGTGCCAGCAGTTTAGGGATGGGGACTGAAGCTTTCTTT
TRBJ1-1,TRBD1,TRBV7-9,-,CASSLEDRAVEAFF,TGTGCCAGCAGCCTAGAGGACAGGGCGGTTGAAGCTTTCTTT
TRBJ1-4,TRBD1,TRBV5-1,-,CASSLYDPGQGDEKLFF,TGCGCCAGCAGCTTGTACGACCCGGGACAGGGGGATGAAAAACTGTTTTTT
TRBJ1-1,-,TRBV4-3,-,CASSRALGTEAFF,TGCGCCAGTTCTAGGGCCCTGGGGACTGAAGCTTTCTTT
TRBJ2-7,-,TRBV6-1,-,CASIIGPSSEQYF,TGTGCCAGCATTATCGGGCCTTCGAGTGAGCAGTACTTC
TRBJ2-3,TRBD2,TRBV13,-,CASSLGTSGYSDTQYF,TGTGCCAGCAGCTTAGGGACTAGCGGGTATTCAGATACGCAGTATTTT
TRBJ2-7,-,TRBV5-1,-,CASSLLGRETYEQYF,TGCGCCAGCAGCTTACTTGGACGGGAAACCTACGAGCAGTACTTC
TRBJ2-3,TRBD2,TRBV10-3,-,CAISESKRSGSADTQYF,TGTGCCATCAGTGAGTCGAAGCGTAGCGGGAGTGCAGATACGCAGTATTTT
TRBJ2-1,-,TRBV6-6,-,CASSYTMGNYNEQFF,TGTGCCAGCAGTTACACCATGGGCAATTACAATGAGCAGTTCTTC
TRBJ1-4,-,TRBV19,-,CASSMTRREKLFF,TGTGCCAGTAGTATGACTCGTCGAGAAAAACTGTTTTTT
TRBJ2-7,-,TRBV6-5,-,CASSYSQGGTLPEQYF,TGTGCCAGCAGTTATAGTCAAGGGGGAACGCTGCCCGAGCAGTACTTC
TRBJ2-5,TRBD1,TRBV7-2,-,CASSGLGTVSVEQETQYF,TGTGCCAGCAGCGGTCTAGGGACAGTCTCCGTAGAGCAAGAGACCCAGTACTTC
TRBJ1-2,TRBD1,TRBV18,-,CASTRPGQPANYGYTF,TGTGCCAGCACGCGACCGGGACAGCCAGCCAACTATGGCTACACCTTC
TRBJ1-2,-,TRBV13,-,CASSPGTNYGYTF,TGTGCCAGCAGCCCCGGGACGAACTATGGCTACACCTTC
TRBJ2-5,-,TRBV10-3,-,CAIARPQETQYF,TGTGCCATCGCGAGGCCCCAAGAGACCCAGTACTTC
TRBJ2-7,-,TRBV4-1,-,CASSQVGHYEQYF,TGCGCCAGCAGCCAAGTGGGGCACTACGAGCAGTACTTC
TRBJ1-1,-,TRBV7-9,-,CASSLDDKAFF,TGTGCCAGCAGCTTAGACGACAAAGCTTTCTTT
TRBJ2-5,-,TRBV7-9,-,CASSPYQGWAQETQYF,TGTGCCAGCAGCCCCTATCAGGGGTGGGCCCAAGAGACCCAGTACTTC
TRBJ2-1,-,TRBV10-2,-,CASNQNPYNEQFF,TGCGCCAGCAATCAGAACCCCTACAATGAGCAGTTCTTC
TRBJ2-3,TRBD2,TRBV7-8,-,CASSLTIAGEHTQYF,TGTGCCAGCAGCTTAACGATAGCGGGAGAACATACGCAGTATTTT
TRBJ1-2,-,TRBV29-1,-,CSVRREDGYTF,TGCAGCGTTCGGCGGGAGGATGGCTACACCTTC
TRBJ2-5,-,TRBV6-6,-,CASSYGPPQGWETQYF,TGTGCCAGCAGTTACGGTCCCCCCCAGGGTTGGGAGACCCAGTACTTC
TRBJ2-7,-,TRBV28,-,CASSLRSSAYEQYF,TGTGCCAGCAGTCTCCGGTCTAGCGCCTACGAGCAGTACTTC
TRBJ2-7,TRBD1,TRBV15,once,CATSTWTGYEQYF,TGTGCCACCAGCACGTGGACAGGCTACGAGCAGTACTTC